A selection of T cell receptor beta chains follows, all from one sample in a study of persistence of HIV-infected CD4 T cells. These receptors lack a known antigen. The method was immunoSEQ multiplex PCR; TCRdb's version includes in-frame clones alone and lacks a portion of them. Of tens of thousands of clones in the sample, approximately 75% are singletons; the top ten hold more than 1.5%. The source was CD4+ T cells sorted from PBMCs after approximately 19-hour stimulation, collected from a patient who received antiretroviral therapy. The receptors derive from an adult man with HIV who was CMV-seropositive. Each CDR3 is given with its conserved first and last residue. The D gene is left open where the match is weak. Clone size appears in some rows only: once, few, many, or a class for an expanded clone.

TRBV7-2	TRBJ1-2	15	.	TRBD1	CASSLGMTGLYGYTF	TGTGCCAGCAGCTTAGGGATGACAGGGCTCTATGGCTACACCTTC
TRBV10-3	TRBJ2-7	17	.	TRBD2	CAISESDLGGTSYEQYF	TGTGCCATCAGTGAGTCGGATTTGGGAGGGACCTCCTACGAGCAGTACTTC
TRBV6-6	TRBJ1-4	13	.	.	CASSYQHTDGLFF	TGTGCCAGCAGTTATCAACATACCGACGGACTGTTTTTT
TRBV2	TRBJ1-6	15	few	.	CASSEAWGNNSPLHF	TGTGCCAGCAGTGAAGCTTGGGGAAATAATTCACCCCTCCACTTT
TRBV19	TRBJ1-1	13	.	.	CASSKGLPLEAFF	TGTGCCAGTAGTAAGGGGCTACCACTAGAAGCTTTCTTT
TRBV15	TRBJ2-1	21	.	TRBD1	CATSRGGQGALELHLQGEQFF	TGTGCCACCAGCAGAGGGGGGCAGGGGGCGCTTGAATTGCATTTGCAGGGTGAGCAGTTCTTC
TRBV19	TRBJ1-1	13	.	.	CASSIRGTTEAFF	TGTGCCAGTAGTATAAGGGGGACCACTGAAGCTTTCTTT
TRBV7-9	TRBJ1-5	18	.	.	CASSFSWFVRGLNQPQHF	TGTGCCAGCAGCTTTAGTTGGTTCGTCAGGGGACTCAATCAGCCCCAGCATTTT
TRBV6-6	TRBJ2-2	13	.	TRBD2	CASGLADTGELFF	TGTGCCAGCGGACTAGCAGACACCGGGGAGCTGTTTTTT
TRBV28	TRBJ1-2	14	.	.	CASSSGQGLYGYTF	TGTGCCAGCAGTTCCGGGCAGGGACTCTATGGCTACACCTTC
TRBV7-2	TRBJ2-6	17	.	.	CASSLGGGGPGANVLTF	TGTGCCAGCAGCTTAGGTGGAGGGGGTCCTGGGGCCAACGTCCTGACTTTC
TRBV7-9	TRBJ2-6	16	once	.	CASSPASSSGANVLTF	TGTGCCAGCAGCCCGGCTTCCAGCTCTGGGGCCAACGTCCTGACTTTC
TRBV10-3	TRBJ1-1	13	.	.	CAIKREMNTEAFF	TGTGCCATCAAAAGGGAAATGAACACTGAAGCTTTCTTT
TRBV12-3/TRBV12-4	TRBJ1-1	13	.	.	CASSSPQSPEAFF	TGTGCCAGCAGTTCCCCCCAAAGCCCTGAAGCTTTCTTT
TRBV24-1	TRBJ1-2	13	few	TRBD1	CATSVRDREGYTF	TGTGCCACCAGTGTCCGGGACAGGGAAGGCTACACCTTC
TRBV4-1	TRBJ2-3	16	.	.	CASSQAGRPGTDTQYF	TGCGCCAGCAGCCAAGCCGGGCGGCCCGGCACAGATACGCAGTATTTT
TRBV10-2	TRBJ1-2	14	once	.	CASSESQHLYGYTF	TGCGCCAGCAGTGAGTCGCAGCATCTGTATGGCTACACCTTC
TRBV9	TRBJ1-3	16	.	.	CASSVGGRVAGNTIYF	TGTGCCAGCAGCGTAGGGGGGAGAGTGGCTGGAAACACCATATATTTT
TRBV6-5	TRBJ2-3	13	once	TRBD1	CASTEGAGDTQYF	TGTGCCAGCACAGAGGGGGCGGGAGATACGCAGTATTTT
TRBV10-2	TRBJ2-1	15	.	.	CASSEFRGASIEQFF	TGCGCCAGCAGTGAGTTTAGAGGGGCCTCCATTGAGCAGTTCTTC
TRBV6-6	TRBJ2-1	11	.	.	CASRRGDSQFF	TGTGCCAGCAGGAGAGGGGATTCACAGTTCTTC
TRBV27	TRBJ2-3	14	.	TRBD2	CASSSTSGTDTQYF	TGTGCCAGCAGTAGTACTAGCGGCACAGATACGCAGTATTTT
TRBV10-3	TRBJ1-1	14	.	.	CATSLSYRDTEAFF	TGTGCCACCTCACTGAGCTACCGGGACACTGAAGCTTTCTTT
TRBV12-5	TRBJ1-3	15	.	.	CASGLLAGKGNTIYF	TGTGCTAGTGGTTTGTTGGCAGGGAAGGGAAACACCATATATTTT
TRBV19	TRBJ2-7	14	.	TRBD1	CASSPGTGFREQYF	TGTGCCAGTAGTCCCGGGACAGGGTTTCGGGAGCAGTACTTC
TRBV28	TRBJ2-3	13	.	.	CASGLGGTDTQYF	TGTGCCAGCGGTCTAGGCGGCACAGATACGCAGTATTTT
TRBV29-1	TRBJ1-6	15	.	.	CSVEKGGDYNSPLHF	TGCAGCGTTGAAAAGGGGGGGGACTATAATTCACCCCTCCACTTT
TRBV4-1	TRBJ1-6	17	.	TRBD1	CASSPSPRGQSYSPLHF	TGCGCCAGCAGCCCTTCTCCCAGGGGACAGAGTTATTCACCCCTCCACTTT
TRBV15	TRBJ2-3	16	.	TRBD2	CATSREGLAGGDTQYF	TGTGCCACCAGCAGAGAGGGACTAGCGGGGGGAGATACGCAGTATTTT
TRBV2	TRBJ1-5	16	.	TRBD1	CASSATPGQANQPQHF	TGTGCCAGCAGCGCTACCCCTGGACAGGCGAATCAGCCCCAGCATTTT
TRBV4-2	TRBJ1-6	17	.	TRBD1	CASSQGRQGVYNSPLHF	TGTGCCAGCAGCCAGGGGAGACAGGGCGTCTATAATTCACCCCTCCACTTT
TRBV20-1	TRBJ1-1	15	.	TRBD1	CSASTGGGLNTEAFF	TGCAGTGCTAGTACAGGGGGCGGATTGAACACTGAAGCTTTCTTT
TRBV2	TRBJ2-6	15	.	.	CASSLDWTGANVLTF	TGTGCCAGCAGCCTCGATTGGACTGGGGCCAACGTCCTGACTTTC
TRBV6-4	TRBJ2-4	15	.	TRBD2	CAPGRAGRTKNIQYF	TGTGCCCCGGGGAGGGCAGGGAGAACCAAAAACATTCAGTACTTC
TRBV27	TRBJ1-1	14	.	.	CASSWGGLDTEAFF	TGTGCCAGCAGTTGGGGGGGGCTGGACACTGAAGCTTTCTTT
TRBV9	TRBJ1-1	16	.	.	CASSVSPLGGNTEAFF	TGTGCCAGCAGCGTAAGCCCCCTGGGAGGGAACACTGAAGCTTTCTTT
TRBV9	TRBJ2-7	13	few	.	CASSVVAFSEQYF	TGTGCCAGCAGCGTAGTGGCATTTTCCGAGCAGTACTTC
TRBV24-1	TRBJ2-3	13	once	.	CATSLGAQDTQYF	TGTGCCACCAGTCTGGGGGCTCAAGATACGCAGTATTTT
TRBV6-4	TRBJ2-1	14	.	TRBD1	CASSPDRGGNEQFF	TGTGCCAGCAGTCCGGACAGGGGCGGGAATGAGCAGTTCTTC
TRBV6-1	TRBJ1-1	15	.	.	CASSEIRGVNTEAFF	TGTGCCAGCAGTGAAATTCGAGGGGTAAACACTGAAGCTTTCTTT
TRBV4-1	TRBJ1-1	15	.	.	CASSQEGRGNTEAFF	TGCGCCAGCAGCCAAGAAGGAAGAGGAAACACTGAAGCTTTCTTT
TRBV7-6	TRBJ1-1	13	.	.	CASSLGANTEAFF	TGTGCCAGCAGTCTCGGGGCGAACACTGAAGCTTTCTTT
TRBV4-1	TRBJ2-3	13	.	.	CASSQTPTDTQYF	TGCGCCAGCAGCCAGACGCCCACAGATACGCAGTATTTT
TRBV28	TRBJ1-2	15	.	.	CASRKTQGLGYGYTF	TGTGCCAGCAGAAAAACTCAGGGGTTAGGATATGGCTACACCTTC
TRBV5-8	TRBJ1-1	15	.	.	CASSLARGVNTEAFF	TGTGCCAGCAGCTTGGCTCGAGGGGTCAACACTGAAGCTTTCTTT
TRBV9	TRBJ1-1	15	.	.	CASSVQSQGRTEAFF	TGTGCCAGCAGCGTCCAATCCCAGGGTCGGACTGAAGCTTTCTTT
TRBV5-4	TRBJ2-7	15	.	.	CASSPGLDRTYEQYF	TGTGCCAGCAGCCCCGGACTGGACCGTACCTACGAGCAGTACTTC
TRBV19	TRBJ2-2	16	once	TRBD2	CASSKVGLAGHGELFF	TGTGCCAGTAGTAAAGTGGGGCTAGCGGGGCACGGGGAGCTGTTTTTT
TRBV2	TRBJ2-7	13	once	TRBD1	CASSEDRQGEQYF	TGTGCCAGCAGTGAAGACCGACAGGGGGAGCAGTACTTC
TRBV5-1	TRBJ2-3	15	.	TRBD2	CASSGSGGSINTQYF	TGCGCCAGCAGCGGGAGCGGGGGGTCGATCAATACGCAGTATTTT
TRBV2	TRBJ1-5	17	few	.	CASSDRTVRGGNQPQHF	TGTGCCAGCAGTGACAGGACAGTCAGGGGAGGCAATCAGCCCCAGCATTTT
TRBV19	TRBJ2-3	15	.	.	CASSIGGQGVDTQYF	TGTGCCAGTAGTATAGGGGGGCAGGGAGTGGATACGCAGTATTTT
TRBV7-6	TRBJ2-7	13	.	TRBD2	CASSFAGVGEQYF	TGTGCCAGCAGCTTTGCGGGGGTTGGCGAGCAGTACTTC
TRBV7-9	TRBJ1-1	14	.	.	CASSLASAEREAFF	TGTGCCAGCAGCTTAGCCTCGGCAGAAAGAGAAGCTTTCTTT
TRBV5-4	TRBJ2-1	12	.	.	CASTNQDLEQFF	TGTGCCAGTACCAACCAAGACCTTGAGCAGTTCTTC